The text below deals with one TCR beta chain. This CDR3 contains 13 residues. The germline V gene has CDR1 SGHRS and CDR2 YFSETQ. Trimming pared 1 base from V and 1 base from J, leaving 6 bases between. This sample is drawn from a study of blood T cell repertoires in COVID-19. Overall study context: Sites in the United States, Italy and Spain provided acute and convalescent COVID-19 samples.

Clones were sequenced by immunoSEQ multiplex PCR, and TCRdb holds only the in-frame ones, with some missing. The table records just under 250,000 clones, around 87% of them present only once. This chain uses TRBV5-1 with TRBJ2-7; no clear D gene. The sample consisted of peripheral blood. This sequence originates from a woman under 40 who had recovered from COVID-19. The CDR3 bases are TGCGCCAGCAGCTTGTCCAGTTCCTACGAGCAGTACTTC. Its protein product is CASSLSSSYEQYF.